The T cell receptor beta chain under discussion was sequenced for a study of early stage breast cancer tumors (dated by TCRdb to 2016 to 2017). Background on the whole study: Of the 16 invasive breast tumors, more than 9 were found to be estrogen receptor-positive, progesterone receptor-positive and HER2-negative. Of the roughly twelve ER+/PR+/HER2- tumors, eight were classified as invasive ductal carcinomas and four as invasive lobular carcinomas. On average, each sample had about 9.6-fold read coverage. A total of roughly 2.5 million templates, representing some 1 million unique clonotypes, were detected across all samples.

Beyond this particular receptor, the publication reports: Tumors showed about 2.3-fold higher T cell density and higher clonality than adjacent normal breast tissue. Enriched TCRB sequences shared across patients were mostly commonly generated sequences, unlikely to play an important role in the tumor microenvironment. Sequencing bulk genomic DNA from unsorted cells could not capture chain pairing or functional markers like CD4, CD8 and FOXP3. Analysis by tumor subtype was prevented by the small cohort size. Greater similarity was observed between blood and normal breast repertoires than between blood and tumor repertoires, and tumor was distinguished from normal in about 90% of the 16 patients when each tissue was compared with blood.

The study profiled bulk TCR beta-chain repertoires in matched peripheral blood, tumor and adjacent normal breast tissue taken from fewer than 20 patients with early-stage breast cancer. Before surgery, whole blood (roughly 5-11 mL) was collected into EDTA tubes and processed within 2 hours. Ficoll-Paque centrifugation in SepMate-50 tubes was used to isolate peripheral blood mononuclear cells. For storage in liquid nitrogen, PBMCs were cryopreserved as aliquots of about 1.9 to 4 million cells in around 90% FBS with roughly 10% DMSO. Genomic DNA was extracted with the Qiagen AllPrep DNA/RNA Mini kit. This clone is a singleton in its sample. The antigen it binds to is not known. Base-call qualities are not available, and no considerably larger clone is one nucleotide away. Each sample was amplified as two independent genomic DNA replicates: approximately 550 ng for blood and around 1.5 ug for tumor or normal breast. TCRB sequencing of genomic DNA was carried out with the ImmunoSeq Intro kit according to the manufacturer's instructions. The multiplex PCR ran for roughly 31 cycles using proprietary primers and spike-in control sequences for absolute quantification. An 87-bp fragment spanning the CDR3 and flanking V and J genes was sequenced with single-end 150-bp reads. Each lane of an Illumina MiSeq running version 3.0 chemistry carried seven multiplexed samples, with two replicates apiece. On the study's bioinformatics: Raw data were processed with the vendor's proprietary pipeline, and both replicates were merged into a single result per sample. Productive rearrangements sharing the V-gene family, CDR3 amino acid sequence and J-gene segment were defined as clonotypes. Clonality was computed as 1 minus the normalized Shannon entropy (Pielou evenness) of TCRB abundances. To estimate T cell density, the total number of templates was divided by the number of input cells, which was inferred from the amount of DNA input. Recon was used with default parameters to estimate total repertoire diversity and clonality. Clonotypes with over 0.1% abundance in tumor and at least 32-fold higher abundance in tumor than in normal breast were defined as tumor-enriched. In TCRdb, the immuneACCESS table is reduced to in-frame sequences with V and J assigned. These tables do not hold every clone; where another copy was compared, an unresolved V gene accounts for under half, and the others remain unexplained. Clone size and the V and J calls come from that table; the DNA yielded D and trimming. The sample table shows roughly 30,000 clones, and around 75% are seen once. 4% to 5% of the sample lies in the top ten.

This TCR derives from a person aged 40 to 49 with breast cancer. The sequenced sample consisted of blood.

Here is the DNA: TGTGCCAGCAGCTTACGGAATCCCGCACACCGAAGCTCCTACAATGAGCAGTTCTTC. This codes for CASSLRNPAHRSSYNEQFF. The receptor chain draws on TRBV7-6 and TRBJ2-1, with no D gene named confidently. The germline V gene sets CDR1 to SGHVS and CDR2 to FNYEAQ. The CDR3 contains 19 residues, cysteine and phenylalanine counted. Only the CDR3 part of the read is kept: 57 bases, read in frame from the first base. The V end loses 2 bases and the J end loses 0 bases, and a stretch of 20 bases separates them.